This T cell receptor (beta chain) was found in a study of blood T cell repertoires in COVID-19. About the research overall: From the United States, Italy and Spain came samples of acute and convalescent COVID-19. PBMCs, B-cell-depleted T cells, or T cells were the source of the cDNA or gDNA that made up the material.

V lost 4 bases and J lost 4; bases outside the gene matches: 8. Germline CDR1 SGHTS, CDR2 YDEGEE. The CDR3 is made up of 18 amino acids. Authors' data handling: Cell counts per sample came from amplifying reference gene primers. Data came from immunoSEQ multiplex PCR; TCRdb stores just in-frame clones and leaves some out. The D gene and trimming were derived from the DNA, and the V and J assignments and clone size from that table. The sample holds about 68,000 clones, approximately 86% seen once. Sequencing used peripheral blood. The chain recombines TRBV5-8 with TRBJ2-1, with 16 bases that match TRBD2. The sequence derives from a woman aged 55-70 years with acute or convalescent COVID-19. The CDR3 loop is CASSAGLAGGILYNEQFF. In nucleotides, the CDR3 is TGTGCCAGCAGCGCGGGACTAGCGGGAGGGATACTTTACAATGAGCAGTTCTTC.